Each of the 25 T cell receptor beta chains below was sequenced from the same sample in a study of cytomegalovirus exposure and HLA in healthy donors (dated by TCRdb to about 2017). The receptor library was made with the immunoSEQ multiplex PCR assay. For the multiplex PCR, a mixture combining 60 forward primers for TCR Vbeta segments and 13 reverse primers for TCR Jbeta segments was used. TCRdb re-hosts the immuneACCESS table, in-frame sequences only. Its copies lack some clones; in the studies checked, an unresolved V gene accounts for under half of them, and the cause for the rest is not known. This sample has about 130,000 clones in its table, and 72% of those were observed once. The ten largest clones add up to approximately 4% of the sample. The specimen sequenced was PBMCs. These receptors were collected from a man aged 45-60 years in good health and CMV-seropositive.

The chain has TRBV5-6 and TRBJ2-1, with TRBD1 as a possible D gene (6 bases). The CDR3 has 16 amino acids. The germline gives CDR1 SGHDT, CDR2 YYEEEE. V dropped 3 bases and J dropped 2 bases, with 15 bases sitting between them. CDR3 in DNA: TGTGCCAGCAGCTCTACTTTGGGGGACACCTACAATGAGCAGTTCTTC. Its protein product is CASSSTLGDTYNEQFF. Together with reference TRBV5-6 and TRBJ2-1, the CDR3 gives the full variable domain: DAGVTQSPTHLIKTRGQQVTLRCSPKSGHDTVSWYQQALGQGPQFIFQYYEEEERQRGNFPDRFSGHQFPNYSSELNVNALLLGDSALYLCASSSTLGDTYNEQFFGPGTRLTVL.

CDR3 amino acids: CASSEAGAGVTEAFF. The DNA of the CDR3 is TGTGCCAGCAGTGAAGCAGGCGCGGGTGTCACTGAAGCTTTCTTT. The chain carries TRBV25-1 and TRBJ1-1; D uncertain. The V end was cut by 2 bases, the J end by 4 bases, with 14 bases between. CDR1 and CDR2 from the germline V gene are MGHDK and SYGVNS. CDR3 length equals 15 residues. Full variable domain (outside the CDR3, taken from reference TRBV25-1 and TRBJ1-1): EADIYQTPRYLVIGTGKKITLECSQTMGHDKMYWYQQDPGMELHLIHYSYGVNSTEKGDLSSESTVSRIRTEHFPLTLESARPSHTSQYLCASSEAGAGVTEAFFGQGTRLTVV.

The rearrangement joins TRBV6-5 to TRBJ1-1, with D possibly being TRBD1 (5 bases). Germline lookup yields CDR1 MNHEY and CDR2 SVGAGI. V lost 6 bases, J lost 0 bases, and 11 bases lay in between. This CDR3 has 14 amino acids. The CDR3 nucleotides are TGTGCCAGCAGAATGACAGAAATGAACACTGAAGCTTTCTTT. Protein product: CASRMTEMNTEAFF.

The V and J genes are TRBV2 and TRBJ1-1, with TRBD1 matching over 9 bases. From germline, CDR1 is SNHLY and CDR2 FYNNEI. V trimming: 5 bases; J trimming: 11 bases; junction bases outside the gene matches: 3. The CDR3 sequence is 11 residues long. Written as DNA, the CDR3 is TGTGCCAGCAGTAGGACAGGGGAGGCTTTCTTT. Translation gives CASSRTGEAFF.

J is TRBJ2-3 and V is TRBV27; maybe TRBD2 (5 bases). Germline V CDR1 and CDR2: MNHEY, SMNVEV (reference sequence). The CDR3 covers 14 residues. V was cut by 2 bases and J by 0 bases, with 6 bases left in between. The CDR3 loop reads CASSLLASTDTQYF. The CDR3 DNA sequence: TGTGCCAGCAGTTTACTAGCTAGCACAGATACGCAGTATTTT.

V usage is TRBV5-1 and J usage is TRBJ2-5, with D tentatively TRBD2 (7 bases). The CDR3 has 14 amino acids. The V gene lost 2 bases and the J gene lost 5 bases, with 13 bases spanning the gap. Germline V gene data show CDR1 as SGHRS and CDR2 as YFSETQ. CDR3 residues: CASSLGGGMETQYF. The DNA for the CDR3 is TGCGCCAGCAGCTTAGGGGGAGGGATGGAGACCCAGTACTTC.

The chain combines TRBV7-6 with TRBJ2-3, with D perhaps matching TRBD2 (6 bases). Germline values: CDR1 SGHVS, CDR2 FNYEAQ. Trimming pared 5 bases from V and 4 bases from J, leaving 16 bases between. The CDR3 spans 15 residues. The CDR3 DNA follows: TGTGCCAGCAGCCCGAGCGGGTTAAAGGCAGATACGCAGTATTTT. Protein product: CASSPSGLKADTQYF. The variable domain in full, with the rest retrieved from reference TRBV7-6 and TRBJ2-3, is GAGVSQSPRYKVTKRGQDVALRCDPISGHVSLYWYRQALGQGPEFLTYFNYEAQQDKSGLPNDRFSAERPEGSISTLTIQRTEQRDSAMYRCASSPSGLKADTQYFGPGTRLTVL.

This rearrangement joins TRBV9 to TRBJ1-1; tentative D call: TRBD1 (5 bases). The CDR3 is 14 amino acids. The V gene's germline CDR1 is SGDLS and CDR2 YYNGEE. V was cut by 3 bases and J by 4 bases, with 13 bases left in between. CDR3 sequence reads: CASSARWGGTEAFF. In DNA, the CDR3 is TGTGCCAGCAGCGCCCGATGGGGGGGCACTGAAGCTTTCTTT. Full variable domain (remainder filled in from reference TRBV9 and TRBJ1-1): DSGVTQTPKHLITATGQRVTLRCSPRSGDLSVYWYQQSLDQGLQFLIQYYNGEERAKGNILERFSAQQFPDLHSELNLSSLELGDSALYFCASSARWGGTEAFFGQGTRLTVV.

The V gene is TRBV4-1, the J gene TRBJ2-7, with a tentative D call TRBD1 (6 bases). The V gene lost 1 base and the J gene lost 3 bases, with 16 bases spanning the gap. The length of the CDR3 is 16 residues. From germline, CDR1 is MGHRA and CDR2 YSYEKL. DNA of the CDR3: TGCGCCAGCAGCCAAGCGATCGGGACACCCTACTACGAGCAGTACTTC. Its protein product is CASSQAIGTPYYEQYF.

This clone was counted once. The chain joins TRBV7-2 to TRBJ2-3; D may be TRBD1 (6 bases). The germline V gene encodes CDR1 SGHTA and CDR2 FQGNSA. The CDR3 loop spans 16 amino acids. Trimming cost V 6 bases and J 1 base, with 17 bases left between them. In DNA form, the CDR3 reads TGTGCCAGCAGACGAGCCCGGGACATTGGCACAGATACGCAGTATTTT. As protein: CASRRARDIGTDTQYF.

The chain links TRBV7-9 to TRBJ2-1; D gene uncertain. V was shortened by 1 base and J by 1 base, with 8 bases between the two germline ends. Per germline, CDR1 SEHNR and CDR2 FQNEAQ (reference sequence). The CDR3 is 15 amino acids. The CDR3 sequence is CASSLGSGSYNEQFF. The CDR3 region has the DNA TGTGCCAGCAGCTTAGGGTCCGGGTCCTACAATGAGCAGTTCTTC.

The chain is built from TRBV7-2 and TRBJ1-2; D is perhaps TRBD1 (6 bases). The CDR3 runs 16 residues. CDR1 and CDR2 (germline): SGHTA, FQGNSA. The V end lost 1 base, the J end lost 4 bases, and 16 bases lay between the germline ends. CDR3 protein: CASSLEFSTRGYGYTF. The CDR3 nucleotides read TGTGCCAGCAGCTTAGAGTTCAGTACCAGGGGCTATGGCTACACCTTC.

The chain uses TRBV11-1 and TRBJ2-7; 8 bases match TRBD2. The trim removed 2 bases at V and 7 bases at J, leaving 10 bases unmatched. The length of the CDR3 is 15 residues. CDR1 and CDR2 from the germline V gene are SGHAT and FQDESV (reference sequence). Written as DNA, the CDR3 is TGTGCCAGCAGCTTACGAGCGGGGGCCCTTGTGGAGCAGTACTTC. Residues: CASSLRAGALVEQYF.

The gene calls are TRBV29-1 and TRBJ1-2; D not certain. CDR1 and CDR2 from the germline V gene are SQVTM and ANQGSEA. CDR3 size: 14 residues. V lost 1 base to trimming and J lost 0 bases, with 9 bases between them. CDR3 nucleotide sequence: TGCAGCGTTGAAGGGCAGGCGTCTAACTATGGCTACACCTTC. Residues: CSVEGQASNYGYTF.

This clone has only a few counts. The chain uses TRBV7-3 and TRBJ2-1, with D possibly matching TRBD2 (5 bases). Germline V CDR1 and CDR2: SGHTA, FQGTGA. The CDR3 contains 15 residues. The V end lost 4 bases, the J end lost 2 bases, and 12 bases lay between the germline ends. CDR3 coding DNA: TGTGCCAGCAGCTCTATAAGCGGAACCTACAATGAGCAGTTCTTC. Its translation: CASSSISGTYNEQFF.

This clone was counted once. This sequence joins TRBV19 and TRBJ1-6; D ambiguous. CDR3 length: 16 amino acids. Trimming took off 4 bases at V and 2 bases at J, with 12 bases between the two ends. Looked up from germline, CDR1 is LNHDA and CDR2 is SQIVND (reference sequence). Here the CDR3 reads CASSKGLSAYNSPLHF. The DNA for the CDR3 is TGTGCCAGTAGTAAAGGTCTAAGCGCCTATAATTCACCCCTCCACTTT.

The chain employs TRBV6-1 and TRBJ2-3, with TRBD2 matching over 8 bases. The V segment lost 7 bases and the J segment 3 bases; nucleotides outside the gene matches: 6. Germline V gene sequence: CDR1 MNHNS, CDR2 SASEGT. This CDR3 is built from 14 residues. The CDR3 DNA follows: TGTGCCAGCACCATTAGCGGGGAAACAGATACGCAGTATTTT. Amino acid sequence: CASTISGETDTQYF.

As for this clone: An end of the junction does not agree with germline; a read error may underlie this. The chain couples TRBV7-3 to TRBJ2-1; 7 bases line up with TRBD2. The CDR3 runs to 13 residues. Per the germline V gene, CDR1 is SGHTA and CDR2 is FQGTGA. CDR3 sequence (DNA): TGTGCCAGCAGCTCCGGGGGGAACAACGAGCAGTTCTTC. Protein: CASSSGGNNEQFF.

The chain couples TRBV7-6 to TRBJ1-3; the D is unclear. The CDR3 totals 14 residues. Trimming left V 4 bases short and J 0 bases short, with 7 bases between. CDR1 and CDR2 (germline): SGHVS, FNYEAQ. The CDR3 loop is CASSSGNSGNTIYF. In nucleotides, the CDR3 is TGTGCCAGCAGCTCCGGGAACTCTGGAAACACCATATATTTT.

V and J are TRBV2 and TRBJ2-7; 7 positions agree with TRBD1. With 8 bases clipped from V and 0 bases from J, the junction kept 4 bases outside the gene matches. CDR3 length equals 13 residues. From germline, CDR1 is SNHLY and CDR2 FYNNEI. CDR3 nucleotide sequence: TGTGCCAGCCAAAGGGACAGCTCCTACGAGCAGTACTTC. It yields the protein CASQRDSSYEQYF.

J is TRBJ2-1 and V is TRBV7-3; a weak D match, TRBD2 (5 bases). The CDR3 is 14 residues long. The ends were cut back, 1 base at V and 5 bases at J, with 9 bases in the middle. Germline V gene lookup returns CDR1 SGHTA and CDR2 FQGTGA. DNA of the CDR3: TGTGCCAGCAGCTTAAGTAGGGAGCACAATGAGCAGTTCTTC. Its protein product is CASSLSREHNEQFF.

The chain uses TRBV5-4 and TRBJ2-5; 8 nucleotides agree with TRBD2. After removal of 0 bases from V and 9 bases from J, the junction contained 13 bases not matched to a gene. The CDR3 is 16 residues long. Germline V gene sequence: CDR1 SGHNT, CDR2 YYREEE (reference sequence). The CDR3 DNA reads TGTGCCAGCAGCTTGGAACTGACTAGCGAGCCCCTGGCCCAGTACTTC. Its translation: CASSLELTSEPLAQYF.

This chain connects TRBV5-1 to TRBJ2-3; 10 nucleotides match TRBD2. This CDR3 is built from 19 residues. The germline V gene encodes CDR1 SGHRS and CDR2 YFSETQ. V shed 0 bases, J shed 0 bases, and the junction held 10 bases outside the gene matches. CDR3 DNA sequence: TGCGCCAGCAGCTTGGCGGCGTTAGCGGGGGGCCGAAGCACAGATACGCAGTATTTT. Encoded protein: CASSLAALAGGRSTDTQYF.

V is TRBV7-2 and J is TRBJ2-1, with 8 nucleotides matching TRBD2. Germline V gene data show CDR1 as SGHTA and CDR2 as FQGNSA. Trimming at V came to 3 bases and at J to 0 bases, leaving 1 base not matched to a gene. The CDR3 totals 15 residues. CDR3 DNA: TGTGCCAGCAGCTTTCTAGCGGGCTCCTACAATGAGCAGTTCTTC. Translated, it gives CASSFLAGSYNEQFF.

This chain links TRBV5-1 with TRBJ2-5; D possibly corresponds to TRBD2 (6 bases). V was pared by 3 bases and J by 2 bases, with 8 bases between. Per germline, CDR1 SGHRS and CDR2 YFSETQ. The CDR3 sequence is 13 residues long. The CDR3 region is CASSWGEQETQYF. The CDR3 bases are TGCGCCAGCAGCTGGGGGGAACAAGAGACCCAGTACTTC.